This T cell receptor (beta chain) was profiled in a study of TIL therapy for anti-PD-1-resistant metastatic lung cancer. Study-level background: Patients then received nivolumab; progressors got lymphodepletion, TIL and IL-2. Median tumor PD-L1 proportion score was about 5.9%. Study-wide results and limits: This highly selected cohort may not generalize to typical lung cancer patients.

Sequencing used immunoSEQ v3. This table comes from immunoSEQ multiplex PCR, and its TCRdb copy is limited to in-frame clones, with some not included. The data hold over 15,000 clones, with roughly 70% observed a single time. Regarding this clone: Its antigen is still unknown.

Indicated time point: pre-treatment sample, taken before nivolumab and TIL therapy. The source was blood, collected at baseline. The clonotype originates from a person aged 25 to 85 with non-small cell lung cancer.

The CDR3 spells CASSLWVSSSTDTQYF. For the CDR3, the DNA is TGTGCCAGCAGTTTATGGGTCTCTTCTAGCACAGATACGCAGTATTTT. The chain combines TRBV27 with TRBJ2-3; D unresolved. CDR3 size: 16 residues. The germline gives CDR1 MNHEY, CDR2 SMNVEV (reference sequence). Trimming took 1 base from V and 0 from J, leaving 11 bases between them.